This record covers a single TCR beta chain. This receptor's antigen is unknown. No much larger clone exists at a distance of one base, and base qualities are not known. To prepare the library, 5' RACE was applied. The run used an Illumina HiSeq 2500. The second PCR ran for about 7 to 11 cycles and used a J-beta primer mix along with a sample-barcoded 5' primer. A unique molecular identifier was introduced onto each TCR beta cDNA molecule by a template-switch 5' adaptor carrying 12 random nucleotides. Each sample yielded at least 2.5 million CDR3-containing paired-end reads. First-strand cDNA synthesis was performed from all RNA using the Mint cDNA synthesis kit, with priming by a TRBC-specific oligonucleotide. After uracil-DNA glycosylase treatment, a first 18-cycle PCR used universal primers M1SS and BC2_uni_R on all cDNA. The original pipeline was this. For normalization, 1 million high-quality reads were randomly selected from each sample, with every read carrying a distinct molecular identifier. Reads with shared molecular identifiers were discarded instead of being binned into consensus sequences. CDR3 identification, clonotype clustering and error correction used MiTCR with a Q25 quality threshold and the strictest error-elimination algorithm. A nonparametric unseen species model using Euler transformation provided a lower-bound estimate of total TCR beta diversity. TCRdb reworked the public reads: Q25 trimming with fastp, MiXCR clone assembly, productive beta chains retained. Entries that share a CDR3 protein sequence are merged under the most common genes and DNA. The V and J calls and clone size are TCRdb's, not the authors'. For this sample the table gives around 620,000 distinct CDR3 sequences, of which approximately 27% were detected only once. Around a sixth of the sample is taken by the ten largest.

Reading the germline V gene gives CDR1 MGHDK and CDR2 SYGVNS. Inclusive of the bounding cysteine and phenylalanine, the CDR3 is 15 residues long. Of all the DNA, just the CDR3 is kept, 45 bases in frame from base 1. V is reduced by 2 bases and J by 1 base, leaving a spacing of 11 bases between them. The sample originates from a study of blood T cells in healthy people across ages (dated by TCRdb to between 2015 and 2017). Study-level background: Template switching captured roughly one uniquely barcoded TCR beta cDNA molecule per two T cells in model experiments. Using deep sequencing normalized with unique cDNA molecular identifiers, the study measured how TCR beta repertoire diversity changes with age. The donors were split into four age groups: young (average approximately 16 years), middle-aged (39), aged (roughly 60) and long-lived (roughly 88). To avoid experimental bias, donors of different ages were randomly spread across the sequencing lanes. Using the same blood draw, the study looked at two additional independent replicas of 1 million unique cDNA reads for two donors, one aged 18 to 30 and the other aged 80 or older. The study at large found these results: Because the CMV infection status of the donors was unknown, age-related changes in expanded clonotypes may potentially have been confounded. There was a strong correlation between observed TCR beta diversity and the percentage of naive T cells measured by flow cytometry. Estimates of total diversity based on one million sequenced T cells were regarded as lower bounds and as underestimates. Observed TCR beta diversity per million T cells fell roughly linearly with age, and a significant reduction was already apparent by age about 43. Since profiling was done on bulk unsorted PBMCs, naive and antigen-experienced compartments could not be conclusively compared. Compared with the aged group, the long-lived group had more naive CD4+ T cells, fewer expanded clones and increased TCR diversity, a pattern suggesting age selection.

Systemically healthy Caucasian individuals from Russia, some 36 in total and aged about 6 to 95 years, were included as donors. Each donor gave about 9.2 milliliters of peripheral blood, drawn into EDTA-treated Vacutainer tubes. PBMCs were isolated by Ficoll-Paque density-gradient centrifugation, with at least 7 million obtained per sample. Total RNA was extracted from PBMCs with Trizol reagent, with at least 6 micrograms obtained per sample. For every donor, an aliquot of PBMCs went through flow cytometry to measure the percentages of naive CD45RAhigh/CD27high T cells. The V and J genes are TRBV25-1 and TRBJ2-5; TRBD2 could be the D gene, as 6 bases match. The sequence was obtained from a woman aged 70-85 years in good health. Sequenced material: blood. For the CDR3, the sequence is CASSEPSVLQETQYF. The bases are TGTGCCAGCAGTGAACCTAGCGTCCTCCAAGAGACCCAGTACTTC.